The following is a T cell receptor (beta chain) sequence with its context. As yet, its antigen is unknown. Breast cancer patients provided tissue from their axillary draining lymph nodes. J was trimmed by 7 bases and V by 2 bases; bases with no gene match: 8. Germline V CDR1 and CDR2: GTSNPN, SVGIG (reference sequence). The CDR3 covers 15 residues. TCRdb called the multiplex PCR reads again in MiXCR, with one record for every CDR3 protein. The sample records 170,000 or so distinct CDR3 sequences, roughly 30% being singletons. This entry is derived from a study of breast tumors, draining lymph nodes, adjacent tissues. Study-level findings and limits: Tumor repertoires ranked between lymph nodes and nontumor tissue in diversity, with V and J gene preferences. Findings are consistent with lymph node origin and intratumoral expansion of most tumor T cells. Luminal-like breast cancer showed significantly greater tumor-nontumor repertoire similarity than basal-like breast cancer did. The lymph node origin of tumor T cells was framed as consistent with a hypothesis, not demonstrated.

The sequence was obtained from a female donor with breast cancer. Some clones in this sample may be carry-over from other donors' samples. Sequenced sample: axillary lymph node tissue. The chain carries TRBV30 and TRBJ1-6, with 7 positions matching TRBD1. CDR3 sequence (DNA): TGTGCCTGGAGTCCCCTGACAGGGCCAAATTCACCCCTCCACTTT. It translates to CAWSPLTGPNSPLHF.